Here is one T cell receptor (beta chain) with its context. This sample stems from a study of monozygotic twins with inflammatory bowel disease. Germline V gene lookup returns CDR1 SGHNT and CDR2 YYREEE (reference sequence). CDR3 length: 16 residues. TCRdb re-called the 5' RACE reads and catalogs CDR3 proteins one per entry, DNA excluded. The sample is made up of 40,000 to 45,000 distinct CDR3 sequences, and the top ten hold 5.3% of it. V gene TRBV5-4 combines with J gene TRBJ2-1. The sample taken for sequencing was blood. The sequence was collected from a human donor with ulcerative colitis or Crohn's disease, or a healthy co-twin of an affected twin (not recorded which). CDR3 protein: CASSPSLVGSNNEQFF.